Listed below are T cell receptor beta chains from one sample, sequenced in a study of blood T cells in healthy people across ages. A single record per CDR3 protein comes from TCRdb applying MiXCR to the 5' RACE reads. The data hold more than 1 million distinct CDR3 sequences, with 40% to 50% observed a single time. Sequenced input: blood. These receptors all come from a woman aged 55-69 years in good health. CDR3s include the opening cysteine and the closing phenylalanine or tryptophan. The D gene is left open where the match is weak. Some rows mark clone size as missing; the rest say once, few, many or name a class of expanded clone.

clone size: few
V gene: TRBV6-2/TRBV6-3
J gene: TRBJ2-1
D gene: TRBD2
CDR3 protein: CASKSVGASGRAHEQFF
CDR3 DNA: TGTGCCAGCAAATCGGTCGGCGCTAGCGGGAGGGCCCATGAGCAGTTCTTC

clone size: once
V gene: TRBV5-1
J gene: TRBJ1-2
D gene: TRBD1
CDR3 protein: CARSRTGQANYGYTF
CDR3 DNA: TGCGCCCGCAGCAGGACAGGACAGGCTAACTATGGCTACACCTTC

clone size: .
V gene: TRBV20-1
J gene: TRBJ2-7
D gene: TRBD1
CDR3 protein: CSASGTGVPYEQYF
CDR3 DNA: TGCAGTGCTTCCGGGACAGGGGTCCCCTACGAGCAGTACTTC

clone size: .
V gene: TRBV3-1
J gene: TRBJ1-5
D gene: TRBD1
CDR3 protein: CASSQAGTVRGDQPQHF
CDR3 DNA: TGTGCCAGCAGCCAAGCCGGGACAGTAAGGGGGGATCAGCCCCAGCATTTT

clone size: .
V gene: TRBV7-8
J gene: TRBJ2-3
D gene: .
CDR3 protein: CASSNPVGRTDTQYF
CDR3 DNA: TGTGCCAGCAGCAATCCCGTGGGCCGTACAGATACGCAGTATTTT

clone size: .
V gene: TRBV20-1
J gene: TRBJ1-5
D gene: .
CDR3 protein: CSARDPRGRNQPQHF
CDR3 DNA: TGCAGTGCTAGAGATCCTCGGGGACGCAATCAGCCCCAGCATTTT

clone size: once
V gene: TRBV5-4
J gene: TRBJ2-3
D gene: .
CDR3 protein: CASSLRLASTDTQYF
CDR3 DNA: TGTGCCAGCAGCTTGAGGTTAGCAAGCACAGATACGCAGTATTTT

clone size: .
V gene: TRBV28
J gene: TRBJ2-7
D gene: TRBD2
CDR3 protein: CASIGSGDSTYEQYF
CDR3 DNA: TGTGCCAGCATCGGTAGCGGGGATTCTACCTACGAGCAGTACTTC

clone size: .
V gene: TRBV11-3
J gene: TRBJ1-1
D gene: .
CDR3 protein: CASSLGSITEAFF
CDR3 DNA: TGTGCCAGCAGCTTAGGTTCCATCACTGAAGCTTTCTTT

clone size: once
V gene: TRBV5-6
J gene: TRBJ2-2
D gene: .
CDR3 protein: CASSLSRLNTGELFF
CDR3 DNA: TGTGCCAGCAGCTTGAGTAGATTGAACACCGGGGAGCTGTTTTTT

clone size: few
V gene: TRBV18
J gene: TRBJ2-5
D gene: .
CDR3 protein: CASSRDPGETQYF
CDR3 DNA: TGTGCCAGCTCACGGGACCCAGGAGAGACCCAGTACTTC